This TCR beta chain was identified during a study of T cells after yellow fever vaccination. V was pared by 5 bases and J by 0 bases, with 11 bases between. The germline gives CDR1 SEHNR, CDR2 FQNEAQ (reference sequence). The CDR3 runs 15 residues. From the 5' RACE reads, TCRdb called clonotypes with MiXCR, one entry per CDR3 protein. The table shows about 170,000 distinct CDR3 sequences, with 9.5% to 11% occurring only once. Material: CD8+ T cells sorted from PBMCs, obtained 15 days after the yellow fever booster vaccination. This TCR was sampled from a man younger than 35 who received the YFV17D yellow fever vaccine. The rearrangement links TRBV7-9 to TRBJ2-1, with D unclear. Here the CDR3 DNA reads TGTGCCAGCAGCGTTGCAGGTTTCTCCTACAATGAGCAGTTCTTC. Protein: CASSVAGFSYNEQFF.